This T cell receptor beta chain was documented in a study of blood T cell repertoires in COVID-19. Study summary: Whether acute or convalescent, the COVID-19 samples came from the United States, Italy and Spain. Sources were T cells, B-cell-depleted T cells, or PBMCs; the material itself was cDNA or gDNA.

CDR1 is SNHLY and CDR2 is FYNNEI in the germline V gene. The CDR3 loop spans 16 amino acids. Trimming removed 6 bases from V and 4 bases from J; junction bases left unmatched: 9. Original processing notes: How many nucleated cells were present was estimated from reference gene primer amplification. Method: immunoSEQ multiplex PCR; TCRdb's copy keeps in-frame clones and lacks some. The V and J calls and clone size come from that table; D and trimming were worked out from the DNA. Of about 70,000 clones listed, approximately 86% were seen once; the top ten hold approximately 14%. This sequence was found in a woman aged 60 to 75 with acute or convalescent COVID-19. Sequenced: peripheral blood. V usage is TRBV2 and J usage is TRBJ2-5; 12 bases line up with TRBD1. CDR3 DNA: TGTGCCAGCAGAAAGGGACAGGGGGCTGAAGGAGAGACCCAGTACTTC. Translation gives CASRKGQGAEGETQYF.